One and the same sample provided the 30 T cell receptor beta chains below, sequenced in a study of CD8 T cells in ankylosing spondylitis. General observations from the study: One TCR beta motif, made up of roughly eight highly homologous variants, appeared characteristic of ankylosing spondylitis blood.

No antigen has been assigned to these receptors. TCRdb fed the 5' RACE reads into MiXCR, producing one record per CDR3 protein. The sample lists 750,000 to 850,000 distinct CDR3 sequences; approximately 10% were seen once. Sequenced: blood, either unsorted or a sorted T cell fraction (not recorded which). The source is a male donor with ankylosing spondylitis.

The sample holds many counts of this clonotype. V and J are TRBV7-2 and TRBJ2-3; D tentatively reads TRBD1 or TRBD2 (5 bases each). This CDR3 has 15 amino acids. V was cut by 0 bases and J by 1 base, with 8 bases left in between. Germline values: CDR1 SGHTA, CDR2 FQGNSA. Here the CDR3 DNA reads TGTGCCAGCAGCTTAGCGGGGGATGGCACAGATACGCAGTATTTT. It translates to CASSLAGDGTDTQYF.

This clonotype has only a few counts. The J gene is TRBJ2-1, the V gene TRBV12-5; no firm D call. The CDR3 contains 14 residues. Trimming took off 0 bases at V and 8 bases at J, with 11 bases between the two ends. The germline CDR1 and CDR2 sequences are LGHNT and FRNRAP. CDR3 in DNA: TGTGCTAGTGGTTTGGTAGGCATTAAGTATGAGCAGTTCTTC. Translated, it gives CASGLVGIKYEQFF.

This clonotype was detected many times. The chain combines TRBV5-1 with TRBJ1-2, with TRBD1 matching over 10 bases. Trimming took 1 base from V and 4 from J; bases not matched to a gene: 1. From germline, CDR1 is SGHRS and CDR2 YFSETQ. The CDR3 totals 14 residues. CDR3 in DNA: TGCGCCAGCAGCTTGAGGGACAGGGGCTATGGCTACACCTTC. It specifies CASSLRDRGYGYTF.

This clonotype was seen more than once but under ten times. The genes are TRBV5-6 and TRBJ2-2; D gene ambiguous. The CDR3 totals 14 residues. V was trimmed by 4 bases and J by 1 base, leaving 8 bases between them. From germline, CDR1 is SGHDT and CDR2 YYEEEE. The CDR3 DNA is TGTGCCAGCAGCCGTAGGTGGAACACCGGGGAGCTGTTTTTT. Encoded protein: CASSRRWNTGELFF. Together with reference TRBV5-6 and TRBJ2-2, the CDR3 gives the full variable domain: DAGVTQSPTHLIKTRGQQVTLRCSPKSGHDTVSWYQQALGQGPQFIFQYYEEEERQRGNFPDRFSGHQFPNYSSELNVNALLLGDSALYLCASSRRWNTGELFFGEGSRLTVL.

A few counts support this clonotype. The chain is built from TRBV20-1 and TRBJ2-5; possible D gene TRBD1, 6 bases. Between the trimmed V and J ends, which lost 5 bases and 3 bases, there was a span of 10 bases. CDR3 length: 12 amino acids. Germline lookup yields CDR1 DFQATT and CDR2 SNEGSKA (reference sequence). For the CDR3, the DNA is TGCAGTGCTTTCTGGACAGAAGAGACCCAGTACTTC. Amino acid sequence: CSAFWTEETQYF.

The CDR3 DNA is TGCAGTGCTAGAGATTGGTCCTATGGCTACACCTTC. Protein: CSARDWSYGYTF. The chain joins TRBV20-1 to TRBJ1-2; no clear D gene. The germline V and J ends were trimmed by 0 bases and 4 bases, with 6 bases remaining between them. The CDR3 extends over 12 amino acids. The V gene's germline CDR1 is DFQATT and CDR2 SNEGSKA (reference sequence).

The chain is built from TRBV11-2 and TRBJ2-7; 9 positions agree with TRBD1. The CDR3 has 17 residues. Germline values: CDR1 SGHAT, CDR2 FQNNGV. Trimming at V came to 3 bases and at J to 2 bases, leaving 11 bases not matched to a gene. Written as DNA, the CDR3 is TGTGCCAGCAGCTTGAATCTACAGGGGGCTAATCCCTACGAGCAGTACTTC. Translating it yields CASSLNLQGANPYEQYF.

There are a few counts of this clonotype. This sequence joins TRBV20-1 and TRBJ1-5; D may be TRBD1 (6 bases). CDR3 length: 14 amino acids. Trimming took 3 bases from V and 0 from J, leaving 9 bases between them. Germline CDR1 reads DFQATT; CDR2 reads SNEGSKA (reference sequence). This CDR3 reads CSARRGASNQPQHF. CDR3 DNA sequence: TGCAGTGCTAGGCGGGGGGCTAGCAATCAGCCCCAGCATTTT.

V and J are TRBV6-5 and TRBJ2-5; tentatively, D is TRBD1 (5 bases). The CDR3 has 14 amino acids. V was trimmed by 0 bases and J by 7 bases, leaving 12 bases between them. Germline loops: CDR1 MNHEY, CDR2 SVGAGI. This CDR3 reads CASSYSRQTGTQYF. CDR3 nucleotides: TGTGCCAGCAGTTACTCGAGACAGACGGGGACCCAGTACTTC.

The rearrangement uses TRBV6-1 and TRBJ2-1; no clear D gene. V dropped 2 bases and J dropped 3 bases, with 11 bases sitting between them. Germline-derived CDR1 and CDR2 are MNHNS and SASEGT. This CDR3 is built from 15 residues. The CDR3 sequence: CASSERIGRYNEQFF. CDR3 coding DNA: TGTGCCAGCAGTGAACGGATTGGGCGCTACAATGAGCAGTTCTTC.

The CDR3 nucleotides are TGTGCCAGCAGCTTAGGCAGGGTCCCCAACGAGCAGTACTTC. It codes for CASSLGRVPNEQYF. The chain recombines TRBV7-2 with TRBJ2-7; weak D call: TRBD1 (5 bases). The CDR3 has 14 residues. V lost 1 base and J lost 5, with 12 bases in between. Germline-derived CDR1 and CDR2 are SGHTA and FQGNSA.

This clonotype has more than one count but fewer than ten. V is TRBV7-9 and J is TRBJ1-2; tentatively, D is TRBD1 (6 bases). V lost 7 bases and J lost 6, with 21 bases in between. The length of the CDR3 is 15 residues. Per germline, CDR1 SEHNR and CDR2 FQNEAQ (reference sequence). The CDR3 nucleotides read TGTGCCAGCACCCCCTGGGATCGGGGGCGGAATGGCTACACCTTC. The encoded protein is CASTPWDRGRNGYTF.

This clonotype was detected ten times or more. The chain joins TRBV6-2 or TRBV6-3 to TRBJ1-1; D is uncertain. There are 14 residues in the CDR3. Germline CDR1 MNHEY, CDR2 SVGEGT. V lost 6 bases to trimming and J lost 1 base, with 12 bases between them. The CDR3 here is CASRPGRENTEAFF. For the CDR3, the DNA is TGTGCCAGCAGACCCGGACGTGAGAACACTGAAGCTTTCTTT.

The chain is built from TRBV7-2 and TRBJ2-3, with a weak D call TRBD1 (5 bases). Trimming cost V 2 bases and J 4 bases, with 10 bases left between them. CDR3 length: 14 residues. Germline values: CDR1 SGHTA, CDR2 FQGNSA. As DNA, the CDR3 is TGTGCCAGCAGCTTAAGGACACCCCCAGATACGCAGTATTTT. Protein product: CASSLRTPPDTQYF. Full variable domain (remainder filled in from reference TRBV7-2 and TRBJ2-3): GAGVSQSPSNKVTEKGKDVELRCDPISGHTALYWYRQSLGQGLEFLIYFQGNSAPDKSGLPSDRFSAERTGGSVSTLTIQRTQQEDSAVYLCASSLRTPPDTQYFGPGTRLTVL.

The chain recombines TRBV5-4 with TRBJ2-5, with D maybe TRBD2 (6 bases). With 2 bases removed from V and 5 bases from J, the gap between germline ends came to 13 bases. CDR1 and CDR2 from the germline V gene are SGHNT and YYREEE (reference sequence). The CDR3 is 14 amino acids. CDR3 in amino acids: CASSFQEGIETQYF. The CDR3 DNA is TGTGCCAGCAGCTTTCAGGAGGGGATTGAGACCCAGTACTTC.

The chain recombines TRBV11-2 with TRBJ2-1; D may correspond to TRBD1 or TRBD2 (5 bases each). Germline V lookup: CDR1 SGHAT, CDR2 FQNNGV. CDR3 length: 16 amino acids. Trimming took off 1 base at V and 6 bases at J, with 16 bases between the two ends. For the CDR3, the DNA is TGTGCCAGCAGCTTAGTCCGTCGGGGCTTGGGCAATGAGCAGTTCTTC. Amino acid sequence: CASSLVRRGLGNEQFF.

This clonotype was counted between two and nine times. The gene calls are TRBV5-6 and TRBJ2-1; possibly TRBD1 for D (6 bases). V was clipped by 1 base and J by 4 bases, with 15 bases between them. The CDR3 is 16 residues long. From germline, CDR1 is SGHDT and CDR2 YYEEEE. As DNA, the CDR3 is TGTGCCAGCAGCTTGCCGGGACAAAGTAAATACAATGAGCAGTTCTTC. This encodes CASSLPGQSKYNEQFF.

This clonotype was recorded many times. The V gene is TRBV18, the J gene TRBJ2-7; 9 positions agree with TRBD2. The V and J ends lost 1 base and 2 bases, in that order; junction bases with no gene match: 0. Germline assignment: CDR1 KGHSH and CDR2 LQKENI. CDR3 size: 14 residues. The CDR3 region is CASSPLAGAYEQYF. Here the CDR3 DNA reads TGTGCCAGCTCACCACTAGCGGGGGCCTACGAGCAGTACTTC. Combining the CDR3 with reference TRBV18 and TRBJ2-7 gives the whole variable domain NAGVMQNPRHLVRRRGQEARLRCSPMKGHSHVYWYRQLPEEGLKFMVYLQKENIIDESGMPKERFSAEFPKEGPSILRIQQVVRGDSAAYFCASSPLAGAYEQYFGPGTRLTVT.

This clonotype showed up just a few times. This chain connects TRBV20-1 to TRBJ2-7, with 9 bases lining up with TRBD2. Germline CDR1 reads DFQATT; CDR2 reads SNEGSKA (reference sequence). J gave up 7 bases and V 5 bases, and 12 bases lay outside the gene matches. The length of the CDR3 is 14 residues. This CDR3 reads CSALSGRSTGEQYF. The CDR3 nucleotides read TGCAGTGCTCTCAGCGGGAGGTCTACGGGAGAGCAGTACTTC.

This clonotype was found a few times. The chain combines TRBV5-1 with TRBJ2-5; 10 positions agree with TRBD2. Germline V lookup: CDR1 SGHRS, CDR2 YFSETQ. V lost 2 bases and J lost 10; bases outside the gene matches: 14. This CDR3 comprises 16 residues. CDR3 sequence: CASSFSSGGSQEGQYF. The CDR3 bases are TGCGCCAGCAGCTTTTCTAGCGGGGGTTCCCAAGAGGGCCAGTACTTC.

This clonotype came up a few times. The rearrangement joins TRBV9 to TRBJ2-6; 9 nucleotides agree with TRBD1. Germline V CDR1 and CDR2: SGDLS, YYNGEE. V shed 4 bases, J shed 2 bases, and the junction held 4 bases outside the gene matches. The CDR3 consists of 16 residues. CDR3 sequence (DNA): TGTGCCAGCAGCCTCCGGGACAGGGCTGGGGCCAACGTCCTGACTTTC. This translates into CASSLRDRAGANVLTF.

J is TRBJ1-2 and V is TRBV20-1; D is unresolved. The CDR3 totals 13 residues. CDR1 is DFQATT and CDR2 is SNEGSKA in the germline V gene (reference sequence). V lost 6 bases and J lost 5, with 16 bases in between. CDR3 amino acids: CSAQRVKFYGYTF. CDR3 DNA: TGCAGTGCCCAACGGGTCAAATTTTATGGCTACACCTTC.

The rearrangement links TRBV7-9 to TRBJ2-7; tentatively, D is TRBD2 (6 bases). With 5 bases removed from V and 1 base from J, the gap between germline ends came to 12 bases. Germline assignment: CDR1 SEHNR and CDR2 FQNEAQ (reference sequence). CDR3 length: 14 residues. The CDR3 DNA sequence: TGTGCCAGCAGCCGGGACTTACAGTCCTACGAGCAGTACTTC. This translates into CASSRDLQSYEQYF.

A few counts support this clonotype. The chain has TRBV5-6 and TRBJ2-7, with no clear D. The CDR3 is 14 amino acids. From germline, CDR1 is SGHDT and CDR2 YYEEEE. The germline V and J ends were trimmed by 9 bases and 0 bases, with 16 bases remaining between them. This CDR3 reads CAKLDGLFSYEQYF. CDR3 nucleotides: TGTGCCAAGCTGGACGGCTTGTTCTCCTACGAGCAGTACTTC.

This chain connects TRBV6-1 to TRBJ1-5; D is perhaps TRBD1 (6 bases). The CDR3 consists of 13 residues. Between the trimmed V and J ends, which lost 5 bases and 15 bases, there was a span of 20 bases. Germline V gene data show CDR1 as MNHNS and CDR2 as SASEGT. The CDR3 DNA follows: TGTGCCAGCAGTCTGGGGGGCGGCGGCCGTTGGCATTTT. Protein: CASSLGGGGRWHF.

V gene TRBV18 combines with J gene TRBJ2-7; D uncertain. Germline V lookup: CDR1 KGHSH, CDR2 LQKENI. With 2 bases removed from V and 2 bases from J, the gap between germline ends came to 13 bases. This CDR3 spans 15 amino acids. The CDR3 protein is CASSPGQSVTYEQYF. The CDR3 DNA is TGTGCCAGCTCACCAGGTCAATCAGTCACCTACGAGCAGTACTTC.

V and J are TRBV18 and TRBJ2-4; weak D call: TRBD2 (5 bases). The germline CDR1 and CDR2 sequences are KGHSH and LQKENI. V gave up 5 bases and J gave up 4 bases, with 12 bases separating them. The CDR3 totals 14 residues. The CDR3 DNA sequence: TGTGCCAGCTCAGGCGGGCAGACAAAAAACATTCAGTACTTC. Translated, it gives CASSGGQTKNIQYF.

This clonotype was observed at least ten times. J is TRBJ2-5 and V is TRBV29-1; D call uncertain. This CDR3 region has 13 residues. Trimming stripped 2 bases from V and 5 bases from J, with 12 bases between. Per the germline V gene, CDR1 is SQVTM and CDR2 is ANQGSEA. The CDR3 DNA reads TGCAGCGTTGAAAATCCCCTGGCCGAGACCCAGTACTTC. This gives the protein CSVENPLAETQYF.

The chain recombines TRBV10-3 with TRBJ2-7, with 10 bases matching TRBD1. The J segment lost 4 bases and the V segment lost 6 bases, leaving 3 bases of the junction unmatched. This CDR3 is built from 13 residues. Germline V gene data show CDR1 as ENHRY and CDR2 as SYGVKD. The CDR3, as DNA: TGTGCCATCAGCGGGACAGGGGTTTACGAGCAGTACTTC. Translating it yields CAISGTGVYEQYF.

This clonotype was detected only a few times. The rearrangement links TRBV7-2 to TRBJ1-1; D remains ambiguous. Trimming cost V 6 bases and J 0 bases, with 8 bases left between them. Germline CDR1 SGHTA, CDR2 FQGNSA. This CDR3 region has 13 residues. CDR3 in DNA: TGTGCCAGCAGAAGATCCATGAACACTGAAGCTTTCTTT. As protein: CASRRSMNTEAFF.